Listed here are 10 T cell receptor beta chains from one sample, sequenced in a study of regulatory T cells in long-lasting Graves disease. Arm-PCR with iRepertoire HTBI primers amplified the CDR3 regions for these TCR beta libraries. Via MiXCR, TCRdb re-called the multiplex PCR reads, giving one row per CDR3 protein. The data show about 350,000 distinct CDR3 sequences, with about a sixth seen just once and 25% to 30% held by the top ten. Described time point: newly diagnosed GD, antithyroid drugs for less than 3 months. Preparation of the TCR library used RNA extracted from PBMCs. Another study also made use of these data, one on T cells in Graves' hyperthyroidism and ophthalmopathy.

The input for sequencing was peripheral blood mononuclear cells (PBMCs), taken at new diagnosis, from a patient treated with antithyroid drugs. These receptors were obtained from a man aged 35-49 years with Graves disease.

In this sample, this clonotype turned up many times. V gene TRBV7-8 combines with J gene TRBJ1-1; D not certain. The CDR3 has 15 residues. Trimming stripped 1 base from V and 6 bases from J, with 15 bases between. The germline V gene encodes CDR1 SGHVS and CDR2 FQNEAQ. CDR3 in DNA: TGTGCCAGCAGCTTAGGTAGGGAGATGGGTTCTGAAGCTTTCTTT. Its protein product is CASSLGREMGSEAFF.

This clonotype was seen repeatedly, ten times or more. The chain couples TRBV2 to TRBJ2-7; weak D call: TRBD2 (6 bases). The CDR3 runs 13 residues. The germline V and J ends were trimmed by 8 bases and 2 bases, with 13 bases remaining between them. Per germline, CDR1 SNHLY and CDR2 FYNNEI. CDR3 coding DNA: TGTGCCAGCGGAGGGACGGCCGCCTACGAGCAGTACTTC. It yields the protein CASGGTAAYEQYF.

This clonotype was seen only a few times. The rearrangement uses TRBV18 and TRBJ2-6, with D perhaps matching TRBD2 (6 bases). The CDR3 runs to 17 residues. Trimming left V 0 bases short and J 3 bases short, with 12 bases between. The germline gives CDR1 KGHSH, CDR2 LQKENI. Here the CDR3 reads CASSPPNRRGGANVLTF. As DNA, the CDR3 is TGTGCCAGCTCACCACCCAACAGGCGGGGTGGGGCCAACGTCCTGACTTTC.

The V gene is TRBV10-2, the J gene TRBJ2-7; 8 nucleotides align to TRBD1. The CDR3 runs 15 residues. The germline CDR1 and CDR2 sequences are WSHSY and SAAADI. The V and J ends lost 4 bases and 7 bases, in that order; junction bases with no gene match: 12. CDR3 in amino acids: CASSVAGTGPNEQYF. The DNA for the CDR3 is TGCGCCAGCAGTGTTGCCGGGACAGGCCCCAATGAGCAGTACTTC.

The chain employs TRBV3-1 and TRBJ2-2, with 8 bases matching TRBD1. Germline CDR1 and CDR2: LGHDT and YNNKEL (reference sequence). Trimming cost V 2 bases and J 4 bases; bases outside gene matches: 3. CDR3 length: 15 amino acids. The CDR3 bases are TGTGCCAGCAGCCAACTACAGGGGGTCACCGGGGAGCTGTTTTTT. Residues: CASSQLQGVTGELFF.

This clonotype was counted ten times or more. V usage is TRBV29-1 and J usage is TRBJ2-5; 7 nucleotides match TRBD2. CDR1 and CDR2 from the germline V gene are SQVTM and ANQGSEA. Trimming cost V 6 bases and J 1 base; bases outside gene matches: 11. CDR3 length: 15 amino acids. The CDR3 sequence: CSVGGSSNFQETQYF. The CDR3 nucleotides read TGCAGCGTGGGCGGGAGCTCTAATTTCCAAGAGACCCAGTACTTC.

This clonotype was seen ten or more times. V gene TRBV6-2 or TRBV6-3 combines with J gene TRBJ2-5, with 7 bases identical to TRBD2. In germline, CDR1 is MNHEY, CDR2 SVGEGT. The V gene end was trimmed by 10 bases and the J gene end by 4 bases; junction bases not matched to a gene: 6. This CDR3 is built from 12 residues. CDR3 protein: CATEPGGETQYF. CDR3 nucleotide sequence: TGTGCCACCGAGCCGGGGGGAGAGACCCAGTACTTC.

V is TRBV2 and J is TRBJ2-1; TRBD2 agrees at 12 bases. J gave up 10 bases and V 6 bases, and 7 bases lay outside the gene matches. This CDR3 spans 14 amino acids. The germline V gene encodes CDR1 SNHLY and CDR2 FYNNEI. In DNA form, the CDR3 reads TGTGCCAGCAGGAAGGGACTAGCGGGCGACGAGCAGTTCTTC. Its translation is CASRKGLAGDEQFF.

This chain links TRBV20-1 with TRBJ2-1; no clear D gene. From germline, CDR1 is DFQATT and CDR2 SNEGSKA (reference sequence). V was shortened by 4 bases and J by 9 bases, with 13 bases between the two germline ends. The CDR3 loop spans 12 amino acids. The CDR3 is CSANPFDIEQFF. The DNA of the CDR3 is TGCAGTGCTAATCCTTTTGACATTGAGCAGTTCTTC.

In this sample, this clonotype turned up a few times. CDR3 coding DNA: TGTGCCACCAGCGGACGGACTAGCGGGTGGACAGATACGCAGTATTTT. Protein product: CATSGRTSGWTDTQYF. The J gene is TRBJ2-3, the V gene TRBV15, with 11 bases lining up with TRBD2. Trimming cost V 5 bases and J 3 bases; bases outside gene matches: 7. The CDR3 totals 16 residues. Germline-derived CDR1 and CDR2 are LNHNV and YYDKDF (reference sequence).